These 14 T cell receptor beta chains originate from one sample sequenced in a study of regulatory T cells in long-lasting Graves disease (dated by TCRdb to the early 2020s). The library was prepared using multiplex PCR. The sequencer was an Illumina HiSeq 4000. CDR3 regions were amplified by Arm-PCR with iRepertoire HTBI primers to construct TCR beta libraries. In-frame beta chains were kept once TCRdb had trimmed the public reads at Q25 with fastp and called clones with MiXCR. Each record represents a unique CDR3 protein, reported with the most common genes and DNA among its rows. The sample has more than 400,000 distinct CDR3 sequences on record, around 15% of them singletons. The ten largest clonotypes hold approximately 12% of the sample. In the paper's terms, the time point label means: newly diagnosed GD, antithyroid drugs for less than 3 months. For both TCR sequencing and RNA sequencing, RNA was extracted from PBMCs in TRIzol.

These same records also appear under a second study, on T cells in Graves' hyperthyroidism and ophthalmopathy.

Material: peripheral blood mononuclear cells (PBMCs), obtained at new diagnosis, from a patient treated with antithyroid drugs. The origin of the receptors is a man aged 35-49 years with Graves disease. Donor details come from another sample of the same person, matched by shared clones.

This clonotype occurred a few times. The rearrangement joins TRBV5-1 to TRBJ2-7, with 11 nucleotides matching TRBD1. From germline, CDR1 is SGHRS and CDR2 YFSETQ. The CDR3 covers 14 residues. The ends lost 4 bases at V and 6 bases at J; junction bases unmatched: 6. The CDR3 sequence is CASSQGQGAFEQYF. For the CDR3, the DNA is TGCGCCAGCAGCCAAGGACAGGGGGCGTTCGAGCAGTACTTC.

This clonotype appeared many times. The rearrangement links TRBV20-1 to TRBJ2-7; D remains ambiguous. Between the trimmed V and J ends, which lost 5 bases and 1 base, there was a span of 15 bases. CDR1 is DFQATT and CDR2 is SNEGSKA in the germline V gene (reference sequence). This CDR3 comprises 14 residues. CDR3 sequence reads: CSAEETLQSYEQYF. CDR3 nucleotide sequence: TGCAGTGCTGAGGAGACCCTACAGTCCTACGAGCAGTACTTC.

At least ten counts were recorded for this clonotype. This chain joins TRBV6-1 and TRBJ2-7, with D maybe TRBD1 (5 bases). Germline V gene data show CDR1 as MNHNS and CDR2 as SASEGT. The CDR3 sequence is 14 residues long. Trimming cost V 7 bases and J 4 bases, with 17 bases left between them. The CDR3 spells CASKEPGRDYEQYF. CDR3 coding DNA: TGTGCCAGCAAGGAACCCGGCAGGGATTACGAGCAGTACTTC.

A note on this clonotype: A single base separates this from a much larger clone, so it may be a read error. The chain couples TRBV11-2 to TRBJ2-7, with TRBD1 matching 8 bases. There are 19 residues in the CDR3. Germline V CDR1 and CDR2: SGHAT, FQNNGV. With 5 bases clipped from V and 5 bases from J, the junction kept 23 bases outside the gene matches. CDR3 residues: CASSPGIRRGLSSKDEQYF. CDR3 bases: TGTGCCAGCAGCCCCGGGATTCGCAGGGGGCTATCGAGTAAGGACGAGCAGTACTTC.

Ten or more counts support this clonotype. This chain links TRBV27 with TRBJ2-2; D may be TRBD1 (5 bases). V was cut by 3 bases and J by 5 bases, with 7 bases left in between. CDR3 size: 13 residues. Germline CDR1 and CDR2: MNHEY and SMNVEV (reference sequence). CDR3 nucleotides: TGTGCCAGCAGTTTCAAGGGGACCGGGGAGCTGTTTTTT. It translates to CASSFKGTGELFF.

J is TRBJ2-1 and V is TRBV10-3; TRBD2 agrees at 7 bases. The CDR3 has 17 amino acids. The junction had 6 bases not matched to a gene; V was cut back by 0 bases and J by 1 base. Germline CDR1 and CDR2: ENHRY and SYGVKD. CDR3 nucleotide sequence: TGTGCCATCAGTGAGTCGGGCGGGAGTATGTCCTACAATGAGCAGTTCTTC. Amino acid sequence: CAISESGGSMSYNEQFF.

This clonotype occurred many times. The V call is TRBV7-8, the J call TRBJ1-5, with D perhaps TRBD1 (5 bases). V lost 5 bases, J lost 6 bases, and 17 bases lay in between. The germline CDR1 and CDR2 sequences are SGHVS and FQNEAQ. The CDR3 spans 15 residues. This chain's CDR3 is CASSPSRGDTQPQHF. The CDR3 coding sequence is TGTGCCAGCAGCCCGAGCCGGGGGGATACTCAGCCCCAGCATTTT.

This clonotype was detected only a few times. V usage is TRBV7-9 and J usage is TRBJ2-4; the D is unclear. The germline V gene has CDR1 SEHNR and CDR2 FQNEAQ (reference sequence). The length of the CDR3 is 15 residues. The germline V and J ends were trimmed by 1 base and 0 bases, with 7 bases remaining between them. The CDR3 here is CASSLVGPAKNIQYF. The DNA of the CDR3 is TGTGCCAGCAGCTTAGTTGGGCCAGCCAAAAACATTCAGTACTTC.

This clonotype was observed a handful of times. This chain uses TRBV6-6 with TRBJ2-2, with unresolved D. Germline CDR1 reads MNHNY; CDR2 reads SVGAGI (reference sequence). V lost 0 bases, J lost 4 bases, and 6 bases lay in between. CDR3 length: 14 residues. DNA of the CDR3: TGTGCCAGCAGTTACTCGATGTCCACCGGGGAGCTGTTTTTT. Protein sequence: CASSYSMSTGELFF.

This clonotype appeared many times. This sequence joins TRBV28 and TRBJ1-5; D is possibly TRBD1 (6 bases). The CDR3 runs to 14 residues. The V gene's germline CDR1 is MDHEN and CDR2 SYDVKM. V lost 8 bases and J lost 3, with 14 bases in between. CDR3 bases: TGTGCCAGCCAACAAGGGGGGAACAATCAGCCCCAGCATTTT. Its translation: CASQQGGNNQPQHF.

The chain recombines TRBV5-4 with TRBJ2-6; no clear D gene. With 5 bases removed from V and 0 bases from J, the gap between germline ends came to 12 bases. The CDR3 covers 16 residues. The germline CDR1 and CDR2 sequences are SGHNT and YYREEE (reference sequence). The CDR3 DNA reads as TGTGCCAGCAGGCGAGACCAAAGCTCTGGGGCCAACGTCCTGACTTTC. Its protein product is CASRRDQSSGANVLTF. Full variable domain (remainder filled in from reference TRBV5-4 and TRBJ2-6): ETGVTQSPTHLIKTRGQQVTLRCSSQSGHNTVSWYQQALGQGPQFIFQYYREEENGRGNFPPRFSGLQFPNYSSELNVNALELDDSALYLCASRRDQSSGANVLTFGAGSRLTVL.

At least ten counts were recorded for this clonotype. The genes are TRBV28 and TRBJ1-5, with D uncertain. CDR3 length: 15 residues. V gave up 5 bases and J gave up 5 bases, with 16 bases separating them. Germline-derived CDR1 and CDR2 are MDHEN and SYDVKM. The CDR3 protein is CASSMPPARDQPQHF. The CDR3 nucleotides read TGTGCCAGCAGTATGCCCCCGGCGCGAGATCAGCCCCAGCATTTT.

The CDR3 DNA is TGTGCCAGCAGCCAAGAACAGGGACGGAACACTGAAGCTTTCTTT. Translating it yields CASSQEQGRNTEAFF. The genes are TRBV3-1 and TRBJ1-1; tentatively, D is TRBD1 (6 bases). The V and J ends lost 0 bases and 1 base respectively, with 9 bases between them. CDR3 length: 15 amino acids. Germline V lookup: CDR1 LGHDT, CDR2 YNNKEL (reference sequence).

This clonotype was counted at least ten times. The rearrangement uses TRBV20-1 and TRBJ2-5, with TRBD2 matching over 12 bases. Germline assignment: CDR1 DFQATT and CDR2 SNEGSKA (reference sequence). The junction had 4 bases not matched to a gene; V was cut back by 3 bases and J by 5 bases. This CDR3 comprises 14 residues. Written as DNA, the CDR3 is TGCAGTGCTAGTGTCGGACTAGCGGGGGAGACCCAGTACTTC. It specifies CSASVGLAGETQYF.